This entry features one TCR beta chain sequence. What it binds is not known. Measured with immunoSEQ multiplex PCR; TCRdb has only the in-frame clones, and not every one. The sample shows 70,000 to 90,000 clones, about 89% of them seen only once. This CDR3 has 16 residues. From germline, CDR1 is MDHEN and CDR2 SYDVKM. The J segment lost 3 bases and the V segment lost 5 bases, leaving 10 bases of the junction unmatched. The data originate from a study of OX40 agonist ivuxolimab in advanced cancers. Overall study context: Ivuxolimab is an agonistic anti-OX40 (CD134) antibody, and patients were treated with it.

Broader study findings: Averaging showed that CD8+ T cells had more expanded clones than CD4+ did.

The input for sequencing was CD4+ or CD8+ T cells sorted from blood, taken in a trial of the OX40 agonist ivuxolimab. This receptor was identified in an adult with an advanced solid tumor such as melanoma, head and neck, liver or kidney cancer. The chain combines TRBV28 with TRBJ2-1; 7 nucleotides align to TRBD2. The CDR3 DNA reads TGTGCCAGCAGTCCTATTGGGGGGGAGTACTACAATGAGCAGTTCTTC. Its translation: CASSPIGGEYYNEQFF.